This TCR beta chain emerged from a study of CD8 T cells in Susac syndrome. Study-wide background: The sequenced Susac syndrome patients included six who had clinically active disease and about 8 who were in remission. Each patient with Susac syndrome, at the time of blood draw, was therapy-naive, on corticosteroids, or on intravenous immunoglobulin alone.

As to this clonotype: The antigen is unknown.

Germline CDR1 reads SGHRS; CDR2 reads YFSETQ. CDR3 size: 15 residues. Losses at the gene ends were 3 bases for V and 9 bases for J; bases not matched to a gene: 7. General observations from the study: When the CD4+ T cell repertoires of patients with Susac syndrome were examined, they did not show any clonal expansion.

An amount of RNA that ranged from roughly 0.45 to 1 ug was reverse transcribed with random hexamers. TCRdb re-called the immunoSEQ multiplex PCR reads with MiXCR, one entry per CDR3 protein. The sample lists more than 150,000 distinct CDR3 sequences, roughly 95% seen once, with roughly 0.093% in the top ten. J is TRBJ2-1 and V is TRBV5-1; TRBD1 matches 12 bases. This sequence was found in a human donor with Susac syndrome. The sample taken for sequencing was CD4+ T cells from PBMCs. The CDR3 bases are TGCGCCAGCAGCTCGGGACAGGGGGCTGGAATTGAGCAGTTCTTC. Encoded protein: CASSSGQGAGIEQFF.